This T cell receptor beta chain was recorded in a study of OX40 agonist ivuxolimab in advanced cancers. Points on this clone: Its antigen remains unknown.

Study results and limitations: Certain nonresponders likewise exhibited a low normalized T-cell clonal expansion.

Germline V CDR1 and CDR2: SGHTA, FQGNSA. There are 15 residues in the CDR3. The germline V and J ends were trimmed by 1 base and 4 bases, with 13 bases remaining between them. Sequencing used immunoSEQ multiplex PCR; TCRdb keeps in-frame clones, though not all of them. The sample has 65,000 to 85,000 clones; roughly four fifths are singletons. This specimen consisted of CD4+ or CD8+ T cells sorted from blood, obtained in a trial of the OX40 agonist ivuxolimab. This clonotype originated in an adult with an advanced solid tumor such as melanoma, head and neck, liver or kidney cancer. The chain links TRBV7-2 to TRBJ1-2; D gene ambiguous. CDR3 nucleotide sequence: TGTGCCAGCAGCTTAGATCCGTCTGGTATCTATGGCTACACCTTC. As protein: CASSLDPSGIYGYTF.